A single sample is the source of the 13 T cell receptor beta chains below, sequenced in a study of cytomegalovirus exposure and HLA in healthy donors. PCR used 60 Vbeta primers and 13 Jbeta primers. Only in-frame clones appear in the TCRdb table, and some are missing; sequencing was by immunoSEQ multiplex PCR. Of more than 95,000 clones in the sample, about 9.5% were seen once. The sample was PBMCs. The receptors stem from a man aged 40-55 years in good health and CMV-seropositive.

This clone was detected once. The chain joins TRBV28 to TRBJ2-7; the D is unclear. V lost 2 bases and J lost 1, with 6 bases in between. The germline V gene encodes CDR1 MDHEN and CDR2 SYDVKM. The CDR3 extends over 13 amino acids. The DNA of the CDR3 is TGTGCCAGCAGTTTACACAGTTCCTACGAGCAGTACTTC. Translating gives CASSLHSSYEQYF.

The J gene is TRBJ2-3, the V gene TRBV29-1; 7 bases map to TRBD1. The CDR3 contains 13 residues. Germline CDR1 and CDR2: SQVTM and ANQGSEA. V shed 7 bases and J 2 bases; nucleotides not matched to a gene: 6. In nucleotides, the CDR3 is TGCAGCGCCAGGGACAGAGACACAGATACGCAGTATTTT. It encodes CSARDRDTDTQYF.

This clone was counted only a few times. V gene TRBV6-6 combines with J gene TRBJ1-3; 8 nucleotides line up with TRBD1. The CDR3 is 14 residues long. From germline, CDR1 is MNHNY and CDR2 SVGAGI (reference sequence). Germline trimming cut 4 bases from V and 3 bases from J; bases unmatched to any gene: 2. The DNA of the CDR3 is TGTGCCAGCAGTTCGGACAGGGATGGAAACACCATATATTTT. It specifies CASSSDRDGNTIYF.

This clone was detected only a few times. The V call is TRBV9, the J call TRBJ1-1; TRBD1 matches 7 bases. V was pared by 4 bases and J by 0 bases, with 3 bases of the junction left unmatched. The CDR3 spans 14 residues. Per the germline V gene, CDR1 is SGDLS and CDR2 is YYNGEE. CDR3 protein: CASSWGQLNTEAFF. The CDR3 DNA is TGTGCCAGCAGCTGGGGACAGTTGAACACTGAAGCTTTCTTT.

A few counts support this clone. The DNA for the CDR3 is TGCGCCAGCAGCTTGGCCTCGGCAAGCGGGAGGGTTTCTGGGGCCAACGTCCTGACTTTC. Amino acids: CASSLASASGRVSGANVLTF. The rearrangement joins TRBV5-1 to TRBJ2-6; 10 positions agree with TRBD2. Germline values: CDR1 SGHRS, CDR2 YFSETQ. With 0 bases clipped from V and 1 base from J, the junction kept 10 bases outside the gene matches. The CDR3 extends over 20 amino acids.

This clone has more than one count but fewer than ten. The chain carries TRBV2 and TRBJ2-1; D uncertain. V was shortened by 7 bases and J by 4 bases, with 14 bases between the two germline ends. This CDR3 contains 14 residues. Germline assignment: CDR1 SNHLY and CDR2 FYNNEI. CDR3 residues: CASKRTAYYNEQFF. In nucleotides, the CDR3 is TGTGCCAGCAAGAGAACCGCCTATTACAATGAGCAGTTCTTC.

V gene TRBV15 combines with J gene TRBJ1-1; no clear D. The CDR3 has 14 residues. Per the germline V gene, CDR1 is LNHNV and CDR2 is YYDKDF (reference sequence). V was shortened by 5 bases and J by 6 bases, with 16 bases between the two germline ends. Here the CDR3 reads CATSEGGAYAEAFF. CDR3 in DNA: TGTGCCACCAGCGAAGGCGGCGCCTATGCTGAAGCTTTCTTT. Drawing the rest from reference TRBV15 and TRBJ1-1, the complete variable domain is DAMVIQNPRYQVTQFGKPVTLSCSQTLNHNVMYWYQQKSSQAPKLLFHYYDKDFNNEADTPDNFQSRRPNTSFCFLDIRSPGLGDTAMYLCATSEGGAYAEAFFGQGTRLTVV.

The chain uses TRBV19 and TRBJ1-3; no firm D call. The V gene's germline CDR1 is LNHDA and CDR2 SQIVND (reference sequence). The CDR3 runs 14 residues. With 4 bases removed from V and 1 base from J, the gap between germline ends came to 8 bases. CDR3 DNA sequence: TGTGCCAGTAGTAGGAGAGAGTCTGGAAACACCATATATTTT. It specifies CASSRRESGNTIYF.

In DNA, the CDR3 is TGCGCCAGCAGCCCGGGACTACCTTTGAGCACAGATACGCAGTATTTT. It yields the protein CASSPGLPLSTDTQYF. The chain links TRBV5-1 to TRBJ2-3; 7 nucleotides line up with TRBD2. The trim removed 4 bases at V and 0 bases at J, leaving 8 bases unmatched. Per the germline V gene, CDR1 is SGHRS and CDR2 is YFSETQ. This CDR3 comprises 16 residues.

This chain joins TRBV30 and TRBJ1-3; 7 nucleotides agree with TRBD1. CDR3 length: 16 amino acids. J was trimmed by 3 bases and V by 3 bases; bases with no gene match: 11. Germline-derived CDR1 and CDR2 are GTSNPN and SVGIG (reference sequence). The chain's CDR3 is CAWSPSTGNYGNTIYF. The CDR3 DNA follows: TGTGCCTGGAGCCCCTCGACAGGGAATTATGGAAACACCATATATTTT. Variable domain in full (rest from reference TRBV30 and TRBJ1-3): SQTIHQWPATLVQPVGSPLSLECTVEGTSNPNLYWYRQAAGRGLQLLFYSVGIGQISSEVPQNLSASRPQDRQFILSSKKLLLSDSGFYLCAWSPSTGNYGNTIYFGEGSWLTVV.

The rearrangement uses TRBV28 and TRBJ1-4, with D possibly TRBD1 on 5 matching bases. Germline CDR1 reads MDHEN; CDR2 reads SYDVKM. Deletions cut 6 bases from V and 4 bases from J, with 12 bases between. The CDR3 runs to 14 residues. CDR3 DNA: TGTGCCAGCAGAAGGGGCGGCAATAATGAAAAACTGTTTTTT. Protein sequence: CASRRGGNNEKLFF.

The chain joins TRBV2 to TRBJ1-2; tentative D call: TRBD1 (5 bases). Per the germline V gene, CDR1 is SNHLY and CDR2 is FYNNEI. This CDR3 comprises 14 residues. V was cut by 4 bases and J by 6 bases, with 15 bases left in between. Here the CDR3 reads CASSGGGTWNGYTF. DNA for the CDR3: TGTGCCAGCAGTGGGGGCGGGACCTGGAATGGCTACACCTTC. Full variable domain (missing parts from reference TRBV2 and TRBJ1-2): EPEVTQTPSHQVTQMGQEVILRCVPISNHLYFYWYRQILGQKVEFLVSFYNNEISEKSEIFDDQFSVERPDGSNFTLKIRSTKLEDSAMYFCASSGGGTWNGYTFGSGTRLTVV.

The chain has TRBV4-2 and TRBJ2-2; no clear D gene. V was trimmed by 0 bases and J by 4 bases, leaving 12 bases between them. CDR1 and CDR2 from the germline V gene are LGHNA and YNFKEQ. The CDR3 contains 16 residues. This CDR3 reads CASSQDQALSTGELFF. CDR3 DNA: TGTGCCAGCAGCCAAGATCAGGCTCTGAGCACCGGGGAGCTGTTTTTT.